A selection of T cell receptor beta chains follows, all from one sample in a study of blood T cell repertoires in COVID-19. TCRdb's copy holds only in-frame clones and misses some; the assay was immunoSEQ multiplex PCR. The sample has roughly 160,000 clones; 80% to 85% are singletons. The sequenced sample was peripheral blood. These receptors all come from a man aged 65 to 79 with active or convalescent COVID-19. Each CDR3 is given with its conserved first and last residue. Each record gives: CDR3 DNA, CDR3 protein, D gene, V gene, J gene, CDR3 length, clone size. A D gene is named only where the DNA matches it firmly. Clone size, where shown, is once, few, many, or a class for clones that have expanded.

CDR3nt: TGCGCCAGCAGCTTGGTAGCTGGTAATGAAAAACTGTTTTTT
CDR3aa: CASSLVAGNEKLFF
d_gene: NA
v_gene: TRBV5-1
j_gene: TRBJ1-4
len: 14
abundance: NA

CDR3nt: TGTGCCAGCAGCGAGACTAGCGGGAAGGGCAATGAGCAGTTCTTC
CDR3aa: CASSETSGKGNEQFF
d_gene: TRBD2
v_gene: TRBV9
j_gene: TRBJ2-1
len: 15
abundance: NA

CDR3nt: TGTGCCTGGACGGGACAGGGGAACTATGGCTACACCTTC
CDR3aa: CAWTGQGNYGYTF
d_gene: TRBD1
v_gene: TRBV30
j_gene: TRBJ1-2
len: 13
abundance: NA

CDR3nt: TGTGCCAGCAGCCTAACTGGGACAGGGACTAACTATGGCTACACCTTC
CDR3aa: CASSLTGTGTNYGYTF
d_gene: TRBD1
v_gene: TRBV9
j_gene: TRBJ1-2
len: 16
abundance: NA

CDR3nt: TGTGCCAGCAGTGAACTAGCGGGGGGCACCGGGGAGCTGTTTTTT
CDR3aa: CASSELAGGTGELFF
d_gene: TRBD2
v_gene: TRBV6-1
j_gene: TRBJ2-2
len: 15
abundance: NA

CDR3nt: TGTGCCAGCAGCCGGGAGGACACTGAAGCTTTCTTT
CDR3aa: CASSREDTEAFF
d_gene: NA
v_gene: TRBV28
j_gene: TRBJ1-1
len: 12
abundance: NA

CDR3nt: TGCGCCAGCAGCGCCATTGGGGGGACGGAAGGCGAGCAGTACTTC
CDR3aa: CASSAIGGTEGEQYF
d_gene: NA
v_gene: TRBV5-1
j_gene: TRBJ2-7
len: 15
abundance: NA

CDR3nt: TGTGCTAGCAGCTTAGGCGGGAGTTACGATGAGCAGTTCTTC
CDR3aa: CASSLGGSYDEQFF
d_gene: TRBD2
v_gene: TRBV7-7
j_gene: TRBJ2-1
len: 14
abundance: NA

CDR3nt: TGTGCCAGCACTCAAGACAGGCGTAACACTGAAGCTTTCTTT
CDR3aa: CASTQDRRNTEAFF
d_gene: NA
v_gene: TRBV6-5
j_gene: TRBJ1-1
len: 14
abundance: NA

CDR3nt: TGCGCCAGCAGCTCAAGACAGGGGCAGAACACTGAAGCTTTCTTT
CDR3aa: CASSSRQGQNTEAFF
d_gene: TRBD1
v_gene: TRBV5-1
j_gene: TRBJ1-1
len: 15
abundance: NA

CDR3nt: TGTGCCAGCAGTGAAAGGGGGCCGGGCAAAAACATTCAGTACTTC
CDR3aa: CASSERGPGKNIQYF
d_gene: TRBD1
v_gene: TRBV2
j_gene: TRBJ2-4
len: 15
abundance: NA

CDR3nt: TGTGCCAGCAGCATCGAGAACTATGGCTACACCTTC
CDR3aa: CASSIENYGYTF
d_gene: NA
v_gene: TRBV9
j_gene: TRBJ1-2
len: 12
abundance: NA

CDR3nt: TGCGCCAGCAGCTTAGCGGGTACCACTAATGAAAAACTGTTTTTT
CDR3aa: CASSLAGTTNEKLFF
d_gene: NA
v_gene: TRBV5-1
j_gene: TRBJ1-4
len: 15
abundance: NA

CDR3nt: TGTGCCAGCAGCCCCCCGGGACTACCTTACGAGCAGTACTTC
CDR3aa: CASSPPGLPYEQYF
d_gene: TRBD2
v_gene: TRBV5-6
j_gene: TRBJ2-7
len: 14
abundance: few

CDR3nt: TGCGCCAGCAGCTTGGAGTCTAGCGGAACCGGGGAGCTGTTTTTT
CDR3aa: CASSLESSGTGELFF
d_gene: TRBD2
v_gene: TRBV5-1
j_gene: TRBJ2-2
len: 15
abundance: NA

CDR3nt: TGTGCCAGCAGCTCAGGTCGTGGGGGGGCCCTTTACGAGCAGTACTTC
CDR3aa: CASSSGRGGALYEQYF
d_gene: NA
v_gene: TRBV7-2
j_gene: TRBJ2-7
len: 16
abundance: once

CDR3nt: TGTGCCACCCGCACCTTGGGCGGGAGGAAACCTGAACAGCAGTACTTC
CDR3aa: CATRTLGGRKPEQQYF
d_gene: TRBD2
v_gene: TRBV5-4
j_gene: TRBJ2-7
len: 16
abundance: NA

CDR3nt: TGTGCCAGTAGTTTATGGGGGACTAGCGGGACATTAGCCAAAAACATTCAGTACTTC
CDR3aa: CASSLWGTSGTLAKNIQYF
d_gene: TRBD2
v_gene: TRBV19
j_gene: TRBJ2-4
len: 19
abundance: NA

CDR3nt: TGTGCCAGCAGCGTAACAAGGGGGTTTGGGGAGACCCAGTACTTC
CDR3aa: CASSVTRGFGETQYF
d_gene: NA
v_gene: TRBV9
j_gene: TRBJ2-5
len: 15
abundance: NA

CDR3nt: TGTGCCAGCAGGATACAGGGGGCGAGATACGAGCAGTACTTC
CDR3aa: CASRIQGARYEQYF
d_gene: TRBD1
v_gene: TRBV6-5
j_gene: TRBJ2-7
len: 14
abundance: NA

CDR3nt: TGTGCCAGCAGTTTATTCGGCTACGAGCAGTACTTC
CDR3aa: CASSLFGYEQYF
d_gene: NA
v_gene: TRBV27
j_gene: TRBJ2-7
len: 12
abundance: NA

CDR3nt: TGCGCCAGCAGCCAAGAAAACAGGGGGGGAGATACGCAGTATTTT
CDR3aa: CASSQENRGGDTQYF
d_gene: NA
v_gene: TRBV4-3
j_gene: TRBJ2-3
len: 15
abundance: once

CDR3nt: TGTGCCAGCAGTCCAGGAGCTCCCGGGAGGGCCGGGAATGAGCAGTTCTTC
CDR3aa: CASSPGAPGRAGNEQFF
d_gene: TRBD2
v_gene: TRBV6-6
j_gene: TRBJ2-1
len: 17
abundance: NA

CDR3nt: TGTGCCAGCAGCCCGTGGACAGGGACAAGGACTGAAGCTTTCTTT
CDR3aa: CASSPWTGTRTEAFF
d_gene: TRBD1
v_gene: TRBV3-1/TRBV3-2
j_gene: TRBJ1-1
len: 15
abundance: NA

CDR3nt: TGTGCCTGGAGTGTACAAGGGGGTGGAAAACTGTTTTTT
CDR3aa: CAWSVQGGGKLFF
d_gene: NA
v_gene: TRBV30
j_gene: TRBJ1-4
len: 13
abundance: NA

CDR3nt: TGTGCCAGCAGCCGCGACAGGAAAGAGACCCAGTACTTC
CDR3aa: CASSRDRKETQYF
d_gene: NA
v_gene: TRBV6-2/TRBV6-3
j_gene: TRBJ2-5
len: 13
abundance: NA

CDR3nt: TGTGCCAGCAGGGACGGACAGGGCGGTCGGAGGGACACTGAAGCTTTCTTT
CDR3aa: CASRDGQGGRRDTEAFF
d_gene: TRBD1
v_gene: TRBV28
j_gene: TRBJ1-1
len: 17
abundance: NA

CDR3nt: TGTGCCAGCAGCCTCTCCGGCGGTGGCTACACCTTC
CDR3aa: CASSLSGGGYTF
d_gene: NA
v_gene: TRBV9
j_gene: TRBJ1-2
len: 12
abundance: NA

CDR3nt: TGTGCCAGCTCACTTGAGTCATACCAAGAGACCCAGTACTTC
CDR3aa: CASSLESYQETQYF
d_gene: NA
v_gene: TRBV18
j_gene: TRBJ2-5
len: 14
abundance: NA

CDR3nt: TGTGCCAGCAGTTTATCAGCGATCCATGGCTACACCTTC
CDR3aa: CASSLSAIHGYTF
d_gene: NA
v_gene: TRBV12-3/TRBV12-4
j_gene: TRBJ1-2
len: 13
abundance: NA

CDR3nt: TGTGCCAGCAGCCGGACAAGCTTCTACGAGCAGTACTTC
CDR3aa: CASSRTSFYEQYF
d_gene: NA
v_gene: TRBV3-1/TRBV3-2
j_gene: TRBJ2-7
len: 13
abundance: NA

CDR3nt: TGTGCCAGCTCTTATGGACAGGGGGCGGAAAAACTGTTTTTT
CDR3aa: CASSYGQGAEKLFF
d_gene: TRBD1
v_gene: TRBV18
j_gene: TRBJ1-4
len: 14
abundance: NA

CDR3nt: TGCGCCAGCAGCTTAGTAGCGGGAGTGTACAATGAGCAGTTCTTC
CDR3aa: CASSLVAGVYNEQFF
d_gene: TRBD2
v_gene: TRBV5-1
j_gene: TRBJ2-1
len: 15
abundance: NA

CDR3nt: TGTGCCACCAGATCTCAGGGGGCGACCGGGGAGCTGTTTTTT
CDR3aa: CATRSQGATGELFF
d_gene: TRBD1
v_gene: TRBV24-1
j_gene: TRBJ2-2
len: 14
abundance: few

CDR3nt: TGTGCTAGTTCGTTCGGGGACACCCCTTACAATGAGCAGTTCTTC
CDR3aa: CASSFGDTPYNEQFF
d_gene: NA
v_gene: TRBV12-5
j_gene: TRBJ2-1
len: 15
abundance: NA

CDR3nt: TGTGCCAGCAGCCAAGTCGTCAGCTCCTACGAGCAGTACTTC
CDR3aa: CASSQVVSSYEQYF
d_gene: NA
v_gene: TRBV3-1/TRBV3-2
j_gene: TRBJ2-7
len: 14
abundance: NA

CDR3nt: TGTGCCAGCAGCCCCAAAACTTCTTACTCCTACGAGCAGTACTTC
CDR3aa: CASSPKTSYSYEQYF
d_gene: NA
v_gene: TRBV27
j_gene: TRBJ2-7
len: 15
abundance: NA

CDR3nt: TGTGCCACCAGCAGTTTCCTCGGACTAGCGGGACCTAACACAGATACGCAGTATTTT
CDR3aa: CATSSFLGLAGPNTDTQYF
d_gene: TRBD2
v_gene: TRBV15
j_gene: TRBJ2-3
len: 19
abundance: NA

CDR3nt: TGTGCCAGCTCACCACCAGCAAGACGCGGGAGTGAGCAGTTCTTC
CDR3aa: CASSPPARRGSEQFF
d_gene: TRBD2
v_gene: TRBV18
j_gene: TRBJ2-1
len: 15
abundance: NA

CDR3nt: TGTGCCAGCAGCTTGGGGGGTTTGATCGACGAGCAGTACTTC
CDR3aa: CASSLGGLIDEQYF
d_gene: NA
v_gene: TRBV7-3
j_gene: TRBJ2-7
len: 14
abundance: few

CDR3nt: TGTGCCAGCAGCCAGGAGGCCAGGGGGCGCGACTATGGCTACACCTTC
CDR3aa: CASSQEARGRDYGYTF
d_gene: TRBD1
v_gene: TRBV3-1/TRBV3-2
j_gene: TRBJ1-2
len: 16
abundance: NA

CDR3nt: TGTGCCAGCAGCTTAGTGGGGACAGCTAGAAACACCATATATTTT
CDR3aa: CASSLVGTARNTIYF
d_gene: TRBD1
v_gene: TRBV7-9
j_gene: TRBJ1-3
len: 15
abundance: few

CDR3nt: TGTGCCAGCAGCCCGCGGACTGGACTCCAAGAGACCCAGTACTTC
CDR3aa: CASSPRTGLQETQYF
d_gene: NA
v_gene: TRBV28
j_gene: TRBJ2-5
len: 15
abundance: NA